Listed here are 3 T cell receptor beta chains from one sample, sequenced in a study of T cell changes during pregnancy in multiple sclerosis. Sequencing was performed with immunoSEQ multiplex PCR; in TCRdb, only in-frame clones are kept and a portion is missing. The table includes roughly 32,000 clones, approximately 94% detected once. This sample comprised CD4+ T cells from peripheral blood mononuclear cells, obtained in the second trimester of pregnancy. The receptors stem from a female donor with multiple sclerosis, enrolled in a pregnancy study.

The gene calls are TRBV6-1 and TRBJ2-1, with D maybe TRBD1 (5 bases). V was cut by 2 bases and J by 9 bases, with 8 bases left in between. The CDR3 runs 12 residues. CDR1 is MNHNS and CDR2 is SASEGT in the germline V gene. The CDR3 protein is CASSELGAEQFF. In DNA, the CDR3 is TGTGCCAGCAGTGAATTAGGGGCTGAGCAGTTCTTC.

The chain joins TRBV5-4 to TRBJ2-3; tentative D call: TRBD2 (6 bases). Per germline, CDR1 SGHNT and CDR2 YYREEE (reference sequence). The ends were cut back, 4 bases at V and 1 base at J, with 16 bases in the middle. This CDR3 has 16 residues. CDR3 in amino acids: CASSLGAGTGTDTQYF. The DNA of the CDR3 is TGTGCCAGCAGCCTCGGCGCGGGGACCGGCACAGATACGCAGTATTTT.

The rearrangement uses TRBV19 and TRBJ1-4; tentative D call: TRBD1 (5 bases). The length of the CDR3 is 12 residues. CDR1 is LNHDA, CDR2 SQIVND, per germline (reference sequence). The V and J ends lost 5 bases and 10 bases respectively, with 11 bases between them. The CDR3 region is CASSPGSGKLFF. The DNA of the CDR3 is TGTGCCAGTAGTCCAGGGTCCGGAAAACTGTTTTTT.